One and the same sample provided the 21 T cell receptor beta chains below, sequenced in a study of beta chain features in type 1 diabetes. The study's findings and limits: A moderate, significant TCRB CDR3 shortening appeared in type 1 diabetes across four CD4+ subsets.

Antigens for these TCRs are unknown. Expressed TCRB transcripts were sequenced because the entire RNA isolate underwent reverse transcription. The table came from immunoSEQ multiplex PCR; TCRdb's copy has only in-frame clones and leaves some out. The sample yields a few hundred thousand clones, 9.5% to 10% seen once. Sample: central memory CD4+ T cells from blood. These receptors came from a man between 25 and 39 years old with type 1 diabetes.

The sample holds a few counts of this clone. This chain uses TRBV5-1 with TRBJ2-6, with 8 bases identical to TRBD1. The junction had 12 bases not matched to a gene; V was cut back by 4 bases and J by 3 bases. The germline V gene has CDR1 SGHRS and CDR2 YFSETQ. The CDR3 spans 18 residues. The CDR3 loop reads CASSGSLGQAYGANVLTF. For the CDR3, the DNA is TGCGCCAGCAGCGGGTCCCTGGGACAGGCATATGGGGCCAACGTCCTGACTTTC.

The rearrangement joins TRBV7-2 to TRBJ2-1; no reliable D call. The CDR3 totals 12 residues. Between the trimmed V and J ends, which lost 2 bases and 8 bases, there was a span of 7 bases. Germline CDR1 is SGHTA and CDR2 is FQGNSA. As DNA, the CDR3 is TGTGCCAGCAGCTTACTTAACCATGAGCAGTTCTTC. Translating it yields CASSLLNHEQFF.

The chain uses TRBV10-3 and TRBJ2-5; 11 bases are a match to TRBD2. The J call may not be correct, given that the DNA end is closer to TRBJ2-7. The length of the CDR3 is 16 residues. The V gene's germline CDR1 is ENHRY and CDR2 SYGVKD. The CDR3 protein is CAISGSGTSGAYEQYF. CDR3 nucleotides: TGTGCCATCAGTGGATCCGGGACTAGCGGAGCCTACGAGCAGTACTTC.

V is TRBV27 and J is TRBJ2-1; D uncertain. CDR1 is MNHEY, CDR2 SMNVEV, per germline (reference sequence). The CDR3 runs to 11 residues. V dropped 10 bases and J dropped 5 bases, with 9 bases sitting between them. The CDR3 reads CATRNHNEQFF. In DNA form, the CDR3 reads TGTGCCACCAGGAACCACAATGAGCAGTTCTTC.

This clone has more than one count but fewer than ten. The chain carries TRBV5-1 and TRBJ2-7; 12 nucleotides align to TRBD2. Trimming removed 4 bases from V and 3 bases from J; junction bases left unmatched: 8. Germline V gene sequence: CDR1 SGHRS, CDR2 YFSETQ. The CDR3 has 16 amino acids. CDR3 DNA: TGCGCCAGCAGCCTGTCGACTAGCGGGAGAGGCTACGAGCAGTACTTC. Translating it yields CASSLSTSGRGYEQYF.

In its sample, this clone was seen a few times. This chain joins TRBV27 and TRBJ1-5; the match to TRBD1 covers 9 bases. The CDR3 loop spans 16 amino acids. Germline lookup yields CDR1 MNHEY and CDR2 SMNVEV (reference sequence). With V trimmed by 4 bases and J by 8 bases, 12 bases remained unmatched. The CDR3 DNA reads TGTGCCAGCAGTTCAACCTGGACAGGGGAGAGGGAGCCCCAGCATTTT. Encoded protein: CASSSTWTGEREPQHF.

The genes are TRBV4-3 and TRBJ2-7, with 8 nucleotides matching TRBD2. CDR3 length: 15 residues. From germline, CDR1 is LGHNA and CDR2 YSLEER. Losses at the gene ends were 1 base for V and 4 bases for J; bases not matched to a gene: 6. CDR3 nucleotides: TGCGCCAGCAGCCAAGCTACGGGGGGGGTTTACGAGCAGTACTTC. It translates to CASSQATGGVYEQYF.

This clone appeared a few times. The DNA for the CDR3 is TGTGCCAGCAGCTCACTTAGGACCACTGAAGCTTTCTTT. Translated, it gives CASSSLRTTEAFF. This rearrangement joins TRBV11-2 to TRBJ1-1; D is uncertain. The V and J ends lost 4 bases and 4 bases respectively, with 10 bases between them. The CDR3 consists of 13 residues. CDR1 and CDR2 (germline): SGHAT, FQNNGV.

Only a few counts were recorded for this clone. The V call is TRBV10-3, the J call TRBJ1-1; D is possibly TRBD1 (6 bases). The germline V gene has CDR1 ENHRY and CDR2 SYGVKD. The CDR3 is 12 amino acids. With 6 bases removed from V and 5 bases from J, the gap between germline ends came to 10 bases. In DNA, the CDR3 is TGTGCCATCAGACAGGGAACGACTGAAGCTTTCTTT. As protein: CAIRQGTTEAFF.

The V and J genes are TRBV7-2 and TRBJ1-1, with a possible D match to TRBD1 (5 bases). The germline gives CDR1 SGHTA, CDR2 FQGNSA. Trimming removed 5 bases at V and 5 bases at J, with 12 bases between. The CDR3 totals 13 residues. In nucleotides, the CDR3 is TGTGCCAGCAGCACCCCTGGGGGTACTGAAGCTTTCTTT. Residues: CASSTPGGTEAFF.

This clone has a count of ten or more. The CDR3: CASSPGLDYEQYF. In nucleotides, the CDR3 is TGTGCCAGCAGCCCGGGTCTCGACTACGAGCAGTACTTC. This chain joins TRBV7-8 and TRBJ2-7, with D uncertain. V was shortened by 5 bases and J by 3 bases, with 11 bases between the two germline ends. CDR3 size: 13 residues. Germline V CDR1 and CDR2: SGHVS, FQNEAQ.

This clone was seen ten or more times. CDR3: CASGTGNGYTF. The CDR3 nucleotides read TGTGCCAGTGGGACAGGCAATGGCTACACCTTC. This rearrangement joins TRBV19 to TRBJ1-2; 8 nucleotides match TRBD1. Germline CDR1 is LNHDA and CDR2 is SQIVND (reference sequence). The trim removed 8 bases at V and 6 bases at J, leaving 2 bases unmatched. The CDR3 totals 11 residues.

J is TRBJ2-7 and V is TRBV19; D is perhaps TRBD2 (6 bases). This CDR3 contains 15 residues. The germline V gene encodes CDR1 LNHDA and CDR2 SQIVND (reference sequence). The V end lost 0 bases, the J end lost 3 bases, and 12 bases lay between the germline ends. The CDR3 nucleotides read TGTGCCAGTAGTATAGATCTTCGGGGGTTCTACGAGCAGTACTTC. It specifies CASSIDLRGFYEQYF.

The J gene is TRBJ1-4, the V gene TRBV11-1; 7 bases match TRBD1. In germline, CDR1 is SGHAT, CDR2 FQDESV (reference sequence). This CDR3 has 18 residues. The V gene end was trimmed by 5 bases and the J gene end by 5 bases; junction bases not matched to a gene: 17. The CDR3 here is CASSEGIRARDRNEKLFF. DNA of the CDR3: TGTGCCAGCAGCGAAGGAATAAGAGCCCGGGACAGAAATGAAAAACTGTTTTTT.

The J gene is TRBJ2-7, the V gene TRBV28; unclear D gene. The CDR3 is 13 amino acids. CDR1 is MDHEN and CDR2 is SYDVKM in the germline V gene. The ends were cut back, 6 bases at V and 2 bases at J, with 11 bases in the middle. The CDR3 DNA follows: TGTGCCAGCAGACCCGAAGGCCCCTACGAGCAGTACTTC. This codes for CASRPEGPYEQYF.

CDR3 sequence (DNA): TGTGCCAGCAGCTTAGAGGTTGAAAGGGAGCAGTACTTC. Residues: CASSLEVEREQYF. The chain carries TRBV7-8 and TRBJ2-7; D call uncertain. The V and J ends lost 1 base and 7 bases respectively, with 11 bases between them. The CDR3 length is 13 residues. Germline assignment: CDR1 SGHVS and CDR2 FQNEAQ.

The sample holds one count of this clone. The chain links TRBV6-5 to TRBJ2-7; the match to TRBD2 covers 7 bases. The germline CDR1 and CDR2 sequences are MNHEY and SVGAGI. V dropped 10 bases and J dropped 3; count of bases not matched to a gene: 9. The CDR3 has 13 amino acids. In DNA form, the CDR3 reads TGTGCCATCAAGAGCGGGACGGTCTACGAGCAGTACTTC. It encodes CAIKSGTVYEQYF.

This clone was observed a few times. This chain connects TRBV7-8 to TRBJ1-1; D perhaps matches TRBD1 (5 bases). The CDR3 loop spans 15 amino acids. The V gene lost 1 base and the J gene lost 1 base, with 10 bases spanning the gap. Germline values: CDR1 SGHVS, CDR2 FQNEAQ. The CDR3 loop reads CASSLDEGQNTEAFF. CDR3 in DNA: TGTGCCAGCAGCTTAGATGAGGGGCAGAACACTGAAGCTTTCTTT.

This clone was found a few times. The rearrangement uses TRBV27 and TRBJ2-6; the D is unclear. Trimming cost V 4 bases and J 3 bases, with 7 bases left between them. Germline values: CDR1 MNHEY, CDR2 SMNVEV (reference sequence). This CDR3 spans 14 amino acids. The CDR3 protein is CASSSHRGANVLTF. In DNA, the CDR3 is TGTGCCAGCAGTTCCCATCGTGGGGCCAACGTCCTGACTTTC.

This chain connects TRBV5-4 to TRBJ1-4, with 8 bases fitting TRBD1. Germline V lookup: CDR1 SGHNT, CDR2 YYREEE (reference sequence). The CDR3 consists of 15 residues. Trimming took 4 bases from V and 8 from J; bases not matched to a gene: 10. In DNA form, the CDR3 reads TGTGCCAGCAGCGGAGGACAGGGCGGAGGCGAAAAACTGTTTTTT. Residues: CASSGGQGGGEKLFF.

This clone has only a few counts. The chain joins TRBV28 to TRBJ1-1; D is undetermined. The CDR3 has 12 residues. Germline V gene lookup returns CDR1 MDHEN and CDR2 SYDVKM. Deletions cut 6 bases from V and 1 base from J, with 6 bases between. CDR3 in amino acids: CASRVKNTEAFF. CDR3 DNA: TGTGCCAGCAGGGTGAAGAACACTGAAGCTTTCTTT.